Below are 26 T cell receptor beta chains sequenced from a single sample in a study of T cell responses to AZD1222 COVID-19 vaccine. Generated by immunoSEQ multiplex PCR, the TCRdb table keeps only in-frame clones and is missing some. The data show roughly 140,000 clones, 91% seen once. Sequences were derived from peripheral blood, sampled on day 0 of AZD1222 vaccination. The receptors come from an adult in good health.

The V call is TRBV10-1, the J call TRBJ1-6; no reliable D call. The germline V gene encodes CDR1 WNHNN and CDR2 SYGVQD (reference sequence). The CDR3 totals 15 residues. V was cut by 4 bases and J by 0 bases, with 7 bases left in between. The DNA of the CDR3 is TGCGCCAGCAGTGCCCCAGGCTCCTATAATTCACCCCTCCACTTT. It translates to CASSAPGSYNSPLHF.

The J gene is TRBJ1-5, the V gene TRBV27; D is uncertain. This CDR3 is 14 amino acids long. Germline CDR1 MNHEY, CDR2 SMNVEV (reference sequence). V was clipped by 8 bases and J by 0 bases, with 11 bases between them. CDR3: CASGFDYSNQPQHF. The CDR3 DNA sequence: TGTGCCAGCGGGTTTGATTATAGCAATCAGCCCCAGCATTTT.

The chain's CDR3 is CASSGQGGSGGYTF. The CDR3 bases are TGTGCCAGCAGCGGTCAAGGGGGTTCTGGCGGCTACACCTTC. V is TRBV7-8 and J is TRBJ1-2; tentatively, D is TRBD1 (6 bases). The CDR3 consists of 14 residues. In germline, CDR1 is SGHVS, CDR2 FQNEAQ. Between the trimmed V and J ends, which lost 5 bases and 8 bases, there was a span of 18 bases. Drawing the rest from reference TRBV7-8 and TRBJ1-2, the complete variable domain is GAGVSQSPRYKVAKRGQDVALRCDPISGHVSLFWYQQALGQGPEFLTYFQNEAQLDKSGLPSDRFFAERPEGSVSTLKIQRTQQEDSAVYLCASSGQGGSGGYTFGSGTRLTVV.

The chain is built from TRBV7-3 and TRBJ2-2; D unresolved. This CDR3 contains 16 residues. The V gene's germline CDR1 is SGHTA and CDR2 FQGTGA. Between the trimmed V and J ends, which lost 5 bases and 0 bases, there was a span of 13 bases. In nucleotides, the CDR3 is TGTGCCAGCAGCCCAAAGGCGGTAACGAACACCGGGGAGCTGTTTTTT. The encoded protein is CASSPKAVTNTGELFF.

The chain combines TRBV11-2 with TRBJ1-2, with 9 bases matching TRBD1. Germline-derived CDR1 and CDR2 are SGHAT and FQNNGV. V lost 4 bases, J lost 7 bases, and 4 bases stayed unmatched. This CDR3 is 13 amino acids long. CDR3 loop: CASSSGQGSGYTF. In DNA form, the CDR3 reads TGTGCCAGCAGCTCAGGACAGGGGTCTGGCTACACCTTC.

The rearrangement uses TRBV19 and TRBJ1-2, with TRBD1 as a possible D gene (5 bases). The CDR3 has 13 amino acids. Germline V CDR1 and CDR2: LNHDA, SQIVND (reference sequence). V lost 10 bases and J lost 7, with 19 bases in between. CDR3 nucleotides: TGTGCCACTAGCGACAGATCGGGCTCTGGCTACACCTTC. This gives the protein CATSDRSGSGYTF.

The chain joins TRBV27 to TRBJ1-6; D is perhaps TRBD1 (5 bases). The CDR3 length is 18 residues. The V end was cut by 0 bases, the J end by 3 bases, with 15 bases between. Germline assignment: CDR1 MNHEY and CDR2 SMNVEV (reference sequence). DNA of the CDR3: TGTGCCAGCAGTTTATCGATCGACAGATTAGGCTATAATTCACCCCTCCACTTT. It encodes CASSLSIDRLGYNSPLHF.

V and J are TRBV7-9 and TRBJ2-1; D tentatively reads TRBD1 or TRBD2 (5 bases each). This CDR3 has 15 amino acids. In germline, CDR1 is SEHNR, CDR2 FQNEAQ (reference sequence). V gave up 1 base and J gave up 9 bases, with 16 bases separating them. In nucleotides, the CDR3 is TGTGCCAGCAGCTTAGAGGGGATTAGAAGCGGTGAGCAGTTCTTC. Encoded protein: CASSLEGIRSGEQFF. Variable domain in full (rest from reference TRBV7-9 and TRBJ2-1): DTGVSQNPRHKITKRGQNVTFRCDPISEHNRLYWYRQTLGQGPEFLTYFQNEAQLEKSRLLSDRFSAERPKGSFSTLEIQRTEQGDSAMYLCASSLEGIRSGEQFFGPGTRLTVL.

V usage is TRBV7-8 and J usage is TRBJ2-7; a weak D match, TRBD1 (5 bases). V lost 1 base, J lost 12 bases, and 13 bases lay in between. Germline CDR1 reads SGHVS; CDR2 reads FQNEAQ. The CDR3 contains 12 residues. The CDR3 is CASSLDRTVPYF. CDR3 coding DNA: TGTGCCAGCAGCTTAGACAGGACGGTTCCGTACTTC.

V usage is TRBV19 and J usage is TRBJ1-2; D not resolved. CDR3 size: 14 residues. Trimming took off 1 base at V and 6 bases at J, with 12 bases between the two ends. Germline values: CDR1 LNHDA, CDR2 SQIVND (reference sequence). The CDR3 DNA reads as TGTGCCAGTAGTATAGGCCGGAATTGGGATGGCTACACCTTC. It encodes CASSIGRNWDGYTF.

The gene calls are TRBV7-3 and TRBJ1-1, with TRBD1 matching over 8 bases. Trimming took 5 bases from V and 5 from J; bases not matched to a gene: 19. The CDR3 sequence is 18 residues long. Per germline, CDR1 SGHTA and CDR2 FQGTGA. The CDR3: CASSPHSGTGIGSTEAFF. The CDR3 DNA reads as TGTGCCAGCAGCCCACACTCCGGGACAGGAATTGGGTCGACTGAAGCTTTCTTT.

CDR3 sequence (DNA): TGTGCCAGTGCCCGGGACAGGGGAAACACCGGGGAGCTGTTTTTT. As protein: CASARDRGNTGELFF. The rearrangement joins TRBV19 to TRBJ2-2, with 10 nucleotides matching TRBD1. Trimming at V came to 8 bases and at J to 2 bases, leaving 5 bases not matched to a gene. The CDR3 is 15 amino acids. The germline gives CDR1 LNHDA, CDR2 SQIVND (reference sequence).

This sequence joins TRBV6-6 and TRBJ1-5, with 8 bases identical to TRBD1. This CDR3 contains 13 residues. Germline CDR1 reads MNHNY; CDR2 reads SVGAGI (reference sequence). V dropped 9 bases and J dropped 7; count of bases not matched to a gene: 8. The DNA for the CDR3 is TGTGCCAGTAACGAGGCAGGGGGCCAGCCCCAGCATTTT. This translates into CASNEAGGQPQHF.

A single count supports this clone. The chain joins TRBV4-3 to TRBJ1-5, with D possibly TRBD1 on 5 matching bases. V lost 0 bases to trimming and J lost 4 bases, with 10 bases between them. Germline V lookup: CDR1 LGHNA, CDR2 YSLEER. CDR3 length equals 15 residues. The CDR3 region is CASSQDARVNQPQHF. The CDR3 DNA is TGCGCCAGCAGCCAAGACGCCAGGGTAAATCAGCCCCAGCATTTT.

This chain joins TRBV7-6 and TRBJ2-2; D is undetermined. V was pared by 5 bases and J by 3 bases, with 16 bases between. Germline V gene data show CDR1 as SGHVS and CDR2 as FNYEAQ. This CDR3 contains 16 residues. The CDR3 reads CASSQIASRDTGELFF. DNA of the CDR3: TGTGCCAGCAGCCAAATAGCCTCCCGGGACACCGGGGAGCTGTTTTTT.

This clone was observed a single time. The chain is built from TRBV5-1 and TRBJ2-1, with TRBD1 identical over 8 bases. The germline gives CDR1 SGHRS, CDR2 YFSETQ. The CDR3 extends over 15 amino acids. Trimming cost V 4 bases and J 7 bases; bases outside gene matches: 10. CDR3: CASSPRTGRSNEQFF. DNA for the CDR3: TGCGCCAGCAGCCCTCGGACAGGGCGTTCGAATGAGCAGTTCTTC.

The chain links TRBV3-1 (or the pseudogene TRBV3-2) to TRBJ2-1; possibly TRBD2 for D (7 bases). Germline-derived CDR1 and CDR2 are LGHDT and YNNKEL (reference sequence). The CDR3 is 20 amino acids. Trimming took off 5 bases at V and 8 bases at J, with 34 bases between the two ends. The chain's CDR3 is CASSGRGAGSVSGPRDEQFF. CDR3 in DNA: TGTGCCAGCAGCGGTCGGGGGGCAGGGTCGGTTAGCGGACCCAGGGATGAGCAGTTCTTC.

This rearrangement joins TRBV7-3 to TRBJ2-2, with D perhaps matching TRBD1 (7 bases). This CDR3 comprises 19 residues. Germline CDR1 reads SGHTA; CDR2 reads FQGTGA. Trimming stripped 1 base from V and 4 bases from J, with 22 bases between. The CDR3 is CASSLKVMGSGGSTGELFF. The CDR3 nucleotides read TGTGCCAGCAGCTTAAAAGTTATGGGGTCAGGGGGGTCCACCGGGGAGCTGTTTTTT. Complete variable domain (other parts from reference TRBV7-3 and TRBJ2-2): GAGVSQTPSNKVTEKGKYVELRCDPISGHTALYWYRQSLGQGPEFLIYFQGTGAADDSGLPNDRFFAVRPEGSVSTLKIQRTERGDSAVYLCASSLKVMGSGGSTGELFFGEGSRLTVL.

The chain carries TRBV11-2 and TRBJ2-1; TRBD1 matches at 7 bases. J gave up 5 bases and V 3 bases, and 1 base lay outside the gene matches. The CDR3 is 13 residues long. In germline, CDR1 is SGHAT, CDR2 FQNNGV. CDR3 coding DNA: TGTGCCAGCAGCTTGGGACAGAACAATGAGCAGTTCTTC. Its translation is CASSLGQNNEQFF.

This sequence joins TRBV7-2 and TRBJ1-2; D unresolved. V was shortened by 5 bases and J by 4 bases, with 8 bases between the two germline ends. The CDR3 is 12 residues long. Looked up from germline, CDR1 is SGHTA and CDR2 is FQGNSA. In DNA form, the CDR3 reads TGTGCCAGCAGCCACCGACCCTATGGCTACACCTTC. Translation: CASSHRPYGYTF.

J is TRBJ2-4 and V is TRBV7-2; TRBD1 matches 7 bases. This CDR3 region has 17 residues. V dropped 5 bases and J dropped 0; count of bases not matched to a gene: 10. Germline loops: CDR1 SGHTA, CDR2 FQGNSA. In DNA, the CDR3 is TGTGCCAGCAGCACATACGGACAGGACCCAGCCAAAAACATTCAGTACTTC. Amino acid sequence: CASSTYGQDPAKNIQYF. Complete variable domain (other parts from reference TRBV7-2 and TRBJ2-4): GAGVSQSPSNKVTEKGKDVELRCDPISGHTALYWYRQSLGQGLEFLIYFQGNSAPDKSGLPSDRFSAERTGGSVSTLTIQRTQQEDSAVYLCASSTYGQDPAKNIQYFGAGTRLSVL.

This sequence joins TRBV19 and TRBJ1-3; 7 nucleotides agree with TRBD1. The CDR3 consists of 16 residues. V shed 8 bases and J 1 base; nucleotides not matched to a gene: 11. Germline CDR1 is LNHDA and CDR2 is SQIVND (reference sequence). The CDR3: CASSDPGTESGNTIYF. The CDR3 DNA sequence: TGTGCCAGTTCCGATCCCGGGACAGAATCTGGAAACACCATATATTTT.

This chain joins TRBV12-3 or TRBV12-4 and TRBJ1-2; D not resolved. This CDR3 region has 12 residues. V was cut by 6 bases and J by 9 bases, with 14 bases left in between. The CDR3 DNA follows: TGTGCCAGCAGCTTCCCGGGGAGTAGCTACACCTTC. It codes for CASSFPGSSYTF.

This rearrangement joins TRBV5-1 to TRBJ1-4; TRBD1 might be the D (5 bases). The V and J ends lost 4 bases and 8 bases respectively, with 18 bases between them. The CDR3 covers 15 residues. Per the germline V gene, CDR1 is SGHRS and CDR2 is YFSETQ. In nucleotides, the CDR3 is TGCGCCAGCAGCGAGGAATGGGTAACAGGAGAAAAACTGTTTTTT. Protein: CASSEEWVTGEKLFF.

The rearrangement joins TRBV18 to TRBJ1-5, with D possibly being TRBD1 (6 bases). Trimming took 3 bases from V and 5 from J, leaving 14 bases between them. Germline V CDR1 and CDR2: KGHSH, LQKENI. This CDR3 has 15 residues. The chain's CDR3 is CASSPGAQGDQPQHF. The CDR3 nucleotides are TGTGCCAGCTCACCGGGTGCACAGGGAGATCAGCCCCAGCATTTT.

This chain links TRBV9 with TRBJ2-7; perhaps TRBD1 as D (6 bases). Trimming left V 3 bases short and J 7 bases short, with 20 bases between. Germline V CDR1 and CDR2: SGDLS, YYNGEE. The CDR3 has 15 amino acids. CDR3 nucleotide sequence: TGTGCCAGCAGCGGACGACAGGCCCCTCCGGGGGAGCAGTACTTC. This codes for CASSGRQAPPGEQYF.